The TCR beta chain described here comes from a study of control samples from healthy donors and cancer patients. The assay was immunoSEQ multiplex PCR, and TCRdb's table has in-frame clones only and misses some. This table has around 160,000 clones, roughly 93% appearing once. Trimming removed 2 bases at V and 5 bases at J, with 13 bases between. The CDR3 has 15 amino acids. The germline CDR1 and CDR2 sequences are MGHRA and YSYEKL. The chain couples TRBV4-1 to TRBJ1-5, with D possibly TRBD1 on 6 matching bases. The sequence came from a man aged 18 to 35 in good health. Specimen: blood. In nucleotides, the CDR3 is TGCGCCAGCAGCCAATTGCAGGGGTCGGATCAGCCCCAGCATTTT. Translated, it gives CASSQLQGSDQPQHF.